This T cell receptor beta chain was sequenced in a study of T cell responses to AZD1222 COVID-19 vaccine. Findings and caveats of the study: The donors showed a predominance of white British ancestry and of females, with possible underestimation of clonal diversity.

Trimming took off 7 bases at V and 10 bases at J, with 14 bases between the two ends. The CDR3 covers 13 residues. Germline CDR1 is WNHNN and CDR2 is SYGVQD (reference sequence). Worth noting for this clone: Antigen: not known.

Assay used: immunoSEQ multiplex PCR; TCRdb lists only in-frame clones, some missing. The profile shows 75,000 to 90,000 clones, under 95% of them singletons. Source: peripheral blood, taken 28 days after the second AZD1222 dose. The TCR originated in an adult who received the AZD1222 COVID-19 vaccine. This sequence joins TRBV10-1 and TRBJ1-6; D gene unclear. The CDR3 here is CASTPYMGSPLHF. CDR3 nucleotides: TGCGCCAGCACCCCCTATATGGGATCACCCCTCCACTTT.